This T cell receptor beta chain was observed in a study of graft-versus-host responses after intestinal transplantation (dated by TCRdb to the early 2020s). With respect to the entire study: Recipients received multivisceral, liver-intestinal, or isolated intestinal transplants. A peak of at least 4% donor T cells among recipient peripheral blood mononuclear cells was the definition used for donor T cell macrochimerism. After intestinal transplantation, graft-versus-host and host-versus-graft alloreactive T cell clones were followed in the graft, circulation and bone marrow using bulk TCR-beta CDR3 sequencing. Rather than going through the commercial service, samples from three later patients were sequenced in-house on an Illumina MiSeq and processed with MiXCR. The cohort enrolled approximately 24 intestinal transplant recipients including one retransplant, and a few patients lacking pretransplant specimens were excluded. Alloreactive clones were identified by sequencing pre-transplant mixed lymphocyte reaction products and comparing these products with unstimulated pre-transplant donor and recipient T cells. Every recipient was given anti-thymocyte globulin induction, then maintenance tacrolimus and steroids for 2 to 3 years.

Receptor amplification or capture employed the immunoSEQ multiplex PCR assay. For most patients, genomic DNA was isolated with the Qiagen DNeasy Blood and Tissue Kit and shipped frozen to Adaptive Biotechnologies for TCR sequencing. High-throughput TCR-beta CDR3 sequencing of genomic DNA from most patients was performed by Adaptive Biotechnologies. The paper's processing steps were these. TCR sequencing data were retrieved from Adaptive's ImmunoSEQ software for some 17 patients, whereas a few other patients were processed with MiXCR and VDJtools. To correct CD4 versus CD8 sorting errors, sequences present in both subsets at a frequency ratio below 5:1 were removed. CDR3 nucleotide sequences shared between donor and recipient were removed because their origin could not be assigned. To count as alloreactive, a clone needed at least 2-fold expansion over unstimulated cells and a minimum CFSE-low frequency of 0.002% (template counts) or 0.001% (read counts). A clone was considered mappable if detected in the sequenced pre-transplant spleen, lymph node, or MLR CFSE-low populations of the donor or recipient. Cumulative frequency of alloreactive clones was calculated as a percentage of all sequences weighted by copy number. In TCRdb, the immuneACCESS table is reduced to in-frame sequences with V and J assigned. These tables do not hold every clone; where another copy was compared, an unresolved V gene accounts for under half, and the others remain unexplained. The V and J calls and clone size were taken over from that table, and D and trimming were inferred from the DNA. This sample comprises some 120,000 clones, around 94% of them detected only once. Jointly, the top ten make up about 0.16% of the sample.

Broad study findings and their caveats: Patients with donor T cell macrochimerism had high GvH to HvG T cell clonal ratios in their allografts. Early after transplant, declines in HvG clones were associated with peak levels of circulating GvH clones. The relatively low number and heterogeneity of intestinal transplant patients limited the conclusions. GvH clones were detected in recipient bone marrow, and some of these GvH clones were observed earlier in ileal mucosa or blood, consistent with an intestinal mucosal origin.

From a lookup of the germline V gene, CDR1 and CDR2 are SGHRS and YFSETQ. Including the terminal cysteine and phenylalanine, the CDR3 comprises 14 residues. The sequence is cut down to CDR3 DNA, 42 bases in frame from base 1. V was cut back by 4 bases and J by 4 bases, leaving a gap of 14 bases between them. Reading the label with the study, this specimen's time point is: cells obtained before transplantation from donor or recipient. CD3+CD4+ and CD3+CD8+ populations were FACS-sorted from unstimulated pre-transplant donor and recipient cells taken from spleen or lymph nodes. In the case of this clone: Its antigen is currently not known. The sample holds no much larger clone one base away, and base qualities are not on file.

This material consisted of unstimulated CD4+ T cells sorted from spleen or lymph node cells, taken before intestinal transplant. The receptor chain draws on TRBV5-1 and TRBJ1-2; the D gene identity is not certain. This TCR came from a human donor who received an intestinal transplant. The sequence in DNA is TGCGCCAGCAGCCCGGGAACAGCGACCTATGGCTACACCTTC. Its protein product is CASSPGTATYGYTF.